This T cell receptor (beta chain) appears in the sequencing data of a study of shared clonotypes between healthy human individuals. As for the study in general: Each donor contributed plates that comprised three CD4 naive, three CD4 memory, two CD8 naive and one CD8 memory. Findings of the study overall: Sequencing depth was expected to influence donor clonotype sharing. Larger estimated richness was generally recorded for naive subsets relative to memory subsets.

Notes on this clone: What it binds is unknown.

Repertoires were generated with immunoSEQ multiplex PCR, while TCRdb's copy carries only in-frame clones and drops some. Among some 1.5 million clones, roughly 96% were seen once, and the ten largest hold roughly 1.2%. The clonotype originates from a young man in good health. The sequenced sample consisted of naive CD4+ T cells sorted from blood. The subset denotes: CD45RA+ positively selected.

The CDR3 DNA sequence: TGTGCCAGCAGTTCCGTAGCGGGAGTATACAATGAGCAGTTCTTC. Translating it yields CASSSVAGVYNEQFF. The V gene is TRBV11-2, the J gene TRBJ2-1; 9 bases match TRBD2. The length of the CDR3 is 15 residues. CDR1 and CDR2 (germline): SGHAT, FQNNGV. The J segment lost 4 bases and the V segment lost 6 bases, leaving 7 bases of the junction unmatched.